The 7 T cell receptor beta chains below come from one sample, sequenced in a study of CD8 T cells in Susac syndrome. Random hexamers were used to reverse transcribe an amount of roughly 0.5 to 1 ug RNA. TCRdb called the immunoSEQ multiplex PCR reads again in MiXCR, with one record for every CDR3 protein. This sample carries some 150,000 distinct CDR3 sequences, 94% of them seen once, and the ten largest clones take approximately 0.09%. The sample taken for sequencing was CD4+ T cells from PBMCs. The receptors stem from a human donor in good health.

This clonotype came up once. The CDR3 region has the DNA TGCAGTGCCATGGGGTGGAGGCGGGTACAAGATACGCAGTATTTT. Protein product: CSAMGWRRVQDTQYF. This chain joins TRBV20-1 and TRBJ2-3; D is possibly TRBD2 (5 bases). This CDR3 region has 15 residues. Between the trimmed V and J ends, which lost 6 bases and 5 bases, there was a span of 21 bases. Germline V CDR1 and CDR2: DFQATT, SNEGSKA (reference sequence).

The chain combines TRBV4-1 with TRBJ2-2, with D possibly matching TRBD2 (6 bases). The length of the CDR3 is 15 residues. Germline V lookup: CDR1 MGHRA, CDR2 YSYEKL. V was pared by 1 base and J by 4 bases, with 10 bases between. CDR3 amino acids: CASSQVEGRTGELFF. CDR3 in DNA: TGCGCCAGCAGCCAAGTGGAGGGCCGCACCGGGGAGCTGTTTTTT.

The chain carries TRBV7-9 and TRBJ1-5; D unresolved. The V end lost 0 bases, the J end lost 5 bases, and 2 bases lay between the germline ends. The CDR3 sequence is 12 residues long. The V gene's germline CDR1 is SEHNR and CDR2 FQNEAQ (reference sequence). The chain's CDR3 is CASSLADQPQHF. The CDR3 nucleotides are TGTGCCAGCAGCTTAGCCGATCAGCCCCAGCATTTT.

The chain recombines TRBV12-3 or TRBV12-4 with TRBJ1-1; 11 bases agree with TRBD1. V shed 3 bases, J shed 6 bases, and the junction held 12 bases outside the gene matches. CDR3 length equals 17 residues. The DNA for the CDR3 is TGTGCCAGCAGTTTCTTAATAGGGACAGGGGGATCGCCTGAAGCTTTCTTT. Protein: CASSFLIGTGGSPEAFF.

This chain joins TRBV6-5 and TRBJ2-1, with unresolved D. Trimming cost V 8 bases and J 0 bases, with 11 bases left between them. The CDR3 is made up of 14 amino acids. Germline V gives CDR1 MNHEY, CDR2 SVGAGI. This chain's CDR3 is CASRDSYSYNEQFF. The CDR3 DNA sequence: TGTGCCAGCCGAGACTCTTACTCCTACAATGAGCAGTTCTTC.

The genes are TRBV4-2 and TRBJ1-1; D call uncertain. Germline CDR1 reads LGHNA; CDR2 reads YNFKEQ. CDR3 length: 15 residues. Trimming took off 4 bases at V and 1 base at J, with 13 bases between the two ends. The CDR3 loop is CASSLTLSPNTEAFF. The CDR3 DNA is TGTGCCAGCAGCCTAACGCTCTCACCGAACACTGAAGCTTTCTTT.

The chain uses TRBV7-9 and TRBJ2-2; tentatively, D is TRBD1 (6 bases). The CDR3 extends over 17 amino acids. V was pared by 4 bases and J by 3 bases, with 18 bases between. CDR1 and CDR2 (germline): SEHNR, FQNEAQ (reference sequence). CDR3 coding DNA: TGTGCCAGCAGCTCCGTGGGGACCACAGGGTACACCGGGGAGCTGTTTTTT. Residues: CASSSVGTTGYTGELFF.